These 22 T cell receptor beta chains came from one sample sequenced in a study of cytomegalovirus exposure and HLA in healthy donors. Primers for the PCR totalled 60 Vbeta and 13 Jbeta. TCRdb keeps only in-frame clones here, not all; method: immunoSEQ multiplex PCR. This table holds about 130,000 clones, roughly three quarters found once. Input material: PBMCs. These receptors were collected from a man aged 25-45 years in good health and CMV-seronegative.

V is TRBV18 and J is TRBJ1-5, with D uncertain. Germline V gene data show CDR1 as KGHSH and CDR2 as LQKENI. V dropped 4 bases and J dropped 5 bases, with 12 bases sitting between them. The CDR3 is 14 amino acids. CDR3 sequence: CASSREARDQPQHF. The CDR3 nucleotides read TGTGCCAGCTCACGGGAGGCGAGGGATCAGCCCCAGCATTTT.

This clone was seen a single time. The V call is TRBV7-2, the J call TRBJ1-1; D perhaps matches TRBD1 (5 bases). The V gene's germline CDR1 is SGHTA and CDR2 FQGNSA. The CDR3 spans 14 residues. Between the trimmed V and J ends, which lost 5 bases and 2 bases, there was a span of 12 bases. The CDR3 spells CASSRGRSNTEAFF. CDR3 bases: TGTGCCAGCAGCAGGGGTCGGAGTAACACTGAAGCTTTCTTT.

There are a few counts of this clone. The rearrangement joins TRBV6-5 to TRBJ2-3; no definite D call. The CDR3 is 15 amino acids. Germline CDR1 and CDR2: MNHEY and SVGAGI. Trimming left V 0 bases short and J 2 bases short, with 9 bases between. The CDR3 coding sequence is TGTGCCAGCAGTTACTCTGGCGGTGTCACAGATACGCAGTATTTT. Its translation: CASSYSGGVTDTQYF.

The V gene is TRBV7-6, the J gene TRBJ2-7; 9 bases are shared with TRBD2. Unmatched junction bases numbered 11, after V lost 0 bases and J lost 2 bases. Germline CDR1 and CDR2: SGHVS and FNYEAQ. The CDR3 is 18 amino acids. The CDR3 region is CASSLAPGVAGVTYEQYF. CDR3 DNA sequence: TGTGCCAGCAGCTTAGCTCCTGGAGTAGCGGGAGTAACCTACGAGCAGTACTTC.

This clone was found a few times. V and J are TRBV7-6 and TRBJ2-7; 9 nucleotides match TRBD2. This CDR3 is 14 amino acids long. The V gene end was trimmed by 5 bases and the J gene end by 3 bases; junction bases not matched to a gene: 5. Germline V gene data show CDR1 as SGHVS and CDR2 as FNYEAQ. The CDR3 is CASSTSGPFYEQYF. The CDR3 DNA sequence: TGTGCCAGCAGCACTAGCGGGCCCTTCTACGAGCAGTACTTC. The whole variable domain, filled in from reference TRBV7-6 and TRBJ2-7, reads GAGVSQSPRYKVTKRGQDVALRCDPISGHVSLYWYRQALGQGPEFLTYFNYEAQQDKSGLPNDRFSAERPEGSISTLTIQRTEQRDSAMYRCASSTSGPFYEQYFGPGTRLTVT.

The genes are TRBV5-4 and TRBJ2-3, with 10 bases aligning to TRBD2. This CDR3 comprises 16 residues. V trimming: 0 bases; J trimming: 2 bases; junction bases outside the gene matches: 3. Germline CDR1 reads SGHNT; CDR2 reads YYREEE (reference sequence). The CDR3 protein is CASSLALAGVTDTQYF. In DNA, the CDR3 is TGTGCCAGCAGCTTGGCTCTAGCGGGGGTCACAGATACGCAGTATTTT. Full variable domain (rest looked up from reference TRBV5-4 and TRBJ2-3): ETGVTQSPTHLIKTRGQQVTLRCSSQSGHNTVSWYQQALGQGPQFIFQYYREEENGRGNFPPRFSGLQFPNYSSELNVNALELDDSALYLCASSLALAGVTDTQYFGPGTRLTVL.

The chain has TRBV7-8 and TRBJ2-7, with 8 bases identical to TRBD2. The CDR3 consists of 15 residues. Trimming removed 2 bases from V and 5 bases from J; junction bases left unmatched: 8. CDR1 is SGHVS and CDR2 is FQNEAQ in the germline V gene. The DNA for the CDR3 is TGTGCCAGCAGCTTAAATCCGGGAGGGCCGGACGAGCAGTACTTC. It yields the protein CASSLNPGGPDEQYF.

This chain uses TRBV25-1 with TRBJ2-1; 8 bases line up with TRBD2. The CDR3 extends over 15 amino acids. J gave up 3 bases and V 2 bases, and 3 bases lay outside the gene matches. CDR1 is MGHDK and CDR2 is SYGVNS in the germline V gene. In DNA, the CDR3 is TGTGCCAGCAGTGAAAGCGGGAGTCTCTACAATGAGCAGTTCTTC. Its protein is CASSESGSLYNEQFF.

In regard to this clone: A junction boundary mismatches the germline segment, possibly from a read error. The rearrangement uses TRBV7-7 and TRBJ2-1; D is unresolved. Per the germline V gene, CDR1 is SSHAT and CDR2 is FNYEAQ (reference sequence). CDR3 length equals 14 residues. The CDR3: CASSLDHSLQEQFF. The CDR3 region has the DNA TGTGCTAGCAGCTTAGATCACTCACTACAAGAGCAGTTCTTC.

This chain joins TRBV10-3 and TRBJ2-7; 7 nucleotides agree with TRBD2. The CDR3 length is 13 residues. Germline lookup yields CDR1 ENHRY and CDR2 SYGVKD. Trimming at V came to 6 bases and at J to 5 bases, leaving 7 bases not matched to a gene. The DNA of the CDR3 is TGTGCCATCAGAGAAGCGGGGCGCGACGAGCAGTACTTC. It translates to CAIREAGRDEQYF.

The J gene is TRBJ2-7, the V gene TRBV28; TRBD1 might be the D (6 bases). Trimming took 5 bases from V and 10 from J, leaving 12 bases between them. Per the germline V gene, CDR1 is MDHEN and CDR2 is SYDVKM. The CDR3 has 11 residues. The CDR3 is CASSDYRVQYF. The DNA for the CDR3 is TGTGCCAGCAGTGATTACAGGGTCCAGTACTTC.

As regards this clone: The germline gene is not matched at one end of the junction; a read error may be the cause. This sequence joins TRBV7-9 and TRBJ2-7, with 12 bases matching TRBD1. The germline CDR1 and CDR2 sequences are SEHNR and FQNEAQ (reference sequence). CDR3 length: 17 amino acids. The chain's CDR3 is CSSTLTRRDRGPYEQYF. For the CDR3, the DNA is TGTTCCAGCACCTTAACCCGTCGGGACAGGGGGCCGTACGAGCAGTACTTC.

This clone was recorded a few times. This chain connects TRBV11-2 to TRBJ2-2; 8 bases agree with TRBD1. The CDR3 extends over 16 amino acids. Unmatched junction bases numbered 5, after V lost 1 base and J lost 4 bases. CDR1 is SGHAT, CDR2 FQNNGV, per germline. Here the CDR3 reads CASSLAQGAGTGELFF. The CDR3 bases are TGTGCCAGCAGCTTAGCCCAGGGGGCTGGCACCGGGGAGCTGTTTTTT.

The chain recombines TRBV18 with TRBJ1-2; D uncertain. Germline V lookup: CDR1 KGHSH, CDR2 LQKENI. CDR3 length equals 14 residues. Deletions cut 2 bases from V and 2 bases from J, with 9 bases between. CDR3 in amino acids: CASSPSAENYGYTF. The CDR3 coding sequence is TGTGCCAGCTCACCATCGGCGGAGAACTATGGCTACACCTTC.

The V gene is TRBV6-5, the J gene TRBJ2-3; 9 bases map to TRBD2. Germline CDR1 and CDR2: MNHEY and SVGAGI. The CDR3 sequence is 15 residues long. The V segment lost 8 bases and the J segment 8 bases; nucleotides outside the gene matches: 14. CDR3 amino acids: CASGFLAGEIGTQYF. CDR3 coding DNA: TGTGCCAGCGGTTTCTTAGCGGGAGAAATAGGTACGCAGTATTTT.

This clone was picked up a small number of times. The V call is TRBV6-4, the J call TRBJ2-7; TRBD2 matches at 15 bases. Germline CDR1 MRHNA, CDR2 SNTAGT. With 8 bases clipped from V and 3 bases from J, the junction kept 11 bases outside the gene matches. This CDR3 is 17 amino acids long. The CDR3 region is CASRIGGLAGGDYEQYF. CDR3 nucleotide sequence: TGTGCCAGCCGGATAGGTGGACTAGCGGGAGGGGACTACGAGCAGTACTTC.

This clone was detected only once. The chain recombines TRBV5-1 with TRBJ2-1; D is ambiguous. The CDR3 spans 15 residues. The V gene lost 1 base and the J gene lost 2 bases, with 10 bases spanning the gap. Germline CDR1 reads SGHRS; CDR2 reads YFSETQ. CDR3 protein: CASSLNGDTYNEQFF. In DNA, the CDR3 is TGCGCCAGCAGCTTGAACGGTGACACCTACAATGAGCAGTTCTTC.

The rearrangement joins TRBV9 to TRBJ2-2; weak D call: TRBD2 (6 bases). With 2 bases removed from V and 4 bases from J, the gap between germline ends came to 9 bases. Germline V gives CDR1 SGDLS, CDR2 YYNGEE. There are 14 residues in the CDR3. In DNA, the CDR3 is TGTGCCAGCAGCGTCGGCGGGATCACCGGGGAGCTGTTTTTT. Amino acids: CASSVGGITGELFF.

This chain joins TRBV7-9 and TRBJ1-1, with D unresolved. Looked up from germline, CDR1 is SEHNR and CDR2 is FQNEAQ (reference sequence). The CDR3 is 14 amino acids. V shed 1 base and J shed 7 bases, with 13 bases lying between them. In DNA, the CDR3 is TGTGCCAGCAGCTTAGTTAGCCGTACCTTTGAAGCTTTCTTT. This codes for CASSLVSRTFEAFF.

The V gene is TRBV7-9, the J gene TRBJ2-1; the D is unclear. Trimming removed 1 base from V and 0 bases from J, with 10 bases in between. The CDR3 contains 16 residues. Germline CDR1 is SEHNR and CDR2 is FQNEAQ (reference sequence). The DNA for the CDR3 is TGTGCCAGCAGCTTAGTTGCGATTAGCTCCTACAATGAGCAGTTCTTC. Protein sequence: CASSLVAISSYNEQFF.

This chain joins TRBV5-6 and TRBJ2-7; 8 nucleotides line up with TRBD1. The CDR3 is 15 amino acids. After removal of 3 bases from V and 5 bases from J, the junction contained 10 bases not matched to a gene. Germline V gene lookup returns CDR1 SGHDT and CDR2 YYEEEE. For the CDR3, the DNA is TGTGCCAGCAGCTCCATCGACAGGGGTATCGACGAGCAGTACTTC. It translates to CASSSIDRGIDEQYF.

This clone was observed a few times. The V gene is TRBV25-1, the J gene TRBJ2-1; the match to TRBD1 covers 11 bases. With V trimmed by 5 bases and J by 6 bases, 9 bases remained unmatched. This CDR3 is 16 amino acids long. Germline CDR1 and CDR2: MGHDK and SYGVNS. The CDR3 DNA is TGTGCCAGCAGTCCCAGGACAGGGGGCGCCAGCAATGAGCAGTTCTTC. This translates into CASSPRTGGASNEQFF.